A single sample is the source of the 16 T cell receptor beta chains below, sequenced in a study of T cell responses to AZD1222 COVID-19 vaccine. TCRdb's table, derived via immunoSEQ multiplex PCR, lists solely in-frame clones and lacks some. The sample holds 100,000 to 150,000 clones, around nine tenths seen once. Sequencing used peripheral blood, obtained 28 days after the second AZD1222 dose. The receptors were sampled from an adult who received the AZD1222 COVID-19 vaccine.

The J gene is TRBJ2-3, the V gene TRBV29-1; D not certain. This CDR3 is 13 amino acids long. Germline V lookup: CDR1 SQVTM, CDR2 ANQGSEA. V lost 3 bases and J lost 3, with 10 bases in between. CDR3 protein: CSVEPGSTDTQYF. The CDR3 DNA sequence: TGCAGCGTTGAGCCCGGTTCGACAGATACGCAGTATTTT.

The chain employs TRBV5-1 and TRBJ2-3, with 10 nucleotides matching TRBD1. The CDR3 is 15 residues long. Germline V gene sequence: CDR1 SGHRS, CDR2 YFSETQ. With 4 bases clipped from V and 4 bases from J, the junction kept 6 bases outside the gene matches. CDR3 amino acids: CASSRDRGWADTQYF. CDR3 nucleotides: TGCGCCAGCAGCCGGGACAGGGGATGGGCAGATACGCAGTATTTT.

The chain uses TRBV6-6 and TRBJ1-2; 12 nucleotides agree with TRBD1. The CDR3 runs 14 residues. V gave up 6 bases and J gave up 7 bases; unmatched junction bases: 6. Germline V gene lookup returns CDR1 MNHNY and CDR2 SVGAGI (reference sequence). CDR3 loop: CASSPGTGGGGYTF. The CDR3 DNA reads as TGTGCCAGCAGCCCCGGGACAGGGGGCGGTGGCTACACCTTC.

The chain carries TRBV7-2 and TRBJ2-1; possible D gene TRBD2, 5 bases. Per germline, CDR1 SGHTA and CDR2 FQGNSA. V was cut by 5 bases and J by 5 bases, with 16 bases left in between. CDR3 length equals 15 residues. The CDR3 nucleotides read TGTGCCAGCAGCCTCACTAGGCTGCGGGACAATGAGCAGTTCTTC. It yields the protein CASSLTRLRDNEQFF.

V usage is TRBV5-1 and J usage is TRBJ2-3; 8 nucleotides line up with TRBD1. In germline, CDR1 is SGHRS, CDR2 YFSETQ. The CDR3 runs 14 residues. J was trimmed by 5 bases and V by 7 bases; bases with no gene match: 9. CDR3 in DNA: TGCGCCAGCTCGGACGGGACAGGTCTAGATACGCAGTATTTT. Protein sequence: CASSDGTGLDTQYF.

The chain is built from TRBV28 and TRBJ2-2; a possible D gene is TRBD1 (6 bases). The ends were cut back, 3 bases at V and 1 base at J, with 12 bases in the middle. The germline V gene encodes CDR1 MDHEN and CDR2 SYDVKM. The CDR3 extends over 16 amino acids. DNA of the CDR3: TGTGCCAGCAGTTTCTGGGGGCAGCAGAACACCGGGGAGCTGTTTTTT. Translation gives CASSFWGQQNTGELFF.

This sequence joins TRBV15 and TRBJ1-2, with D uncertain. Germline V gene lookup returns CDR1 LNHNV and CDR2 YYDKDF (reference sequence). The V end was cut by 1 base, the J end by 4 bases, with 13 bases between. This CDR3 has 15 residues. The CDR3 region has the DNA TGTGCCACCAGCAGAGGGGAAGGGAATGCCTATGGCTACACCTTC. Translation: CATSRGEGNAYGYTF.

The V call is TRBV25-1, the J call TRBJ1-2; D not resolved. Germline-derived CDR1 and CDR2 are MGHDK and SYGVNS. This CDR3 is built from 12 residues. V dropped 4 bases and J dropped 4 bases, with 7 bases sitting between them. CDR3 region: CASSGGFYGYTF. The CDR3 bases are TGTGCCAGCAGTGGAGGGTTCTATGGCTACACCTTC.

This chain links TRBV18 with TRBJ1-5; D remains ambiguous. There are 15 residues in the CDR3. Germline CDR1 reads KGHSH; CDR2 reads LQKENI. V was clipped by 4 bases and J by 2 bases, with 12 bases between them. CDR3 sequence: CASSHSWDGNQPQHF. CDR3 sequence (DNA): TGTGCCAGCTCACACTCCTGGGATGGCAATCAGCCCCAGCATTTT.

J is TRBJ1-1 and V is TRBV5-1, with 9 bases fitting TRBD1. The junction had 17 bases not matched to a gene; V was cut back by 0 bases and J by 11 bases. CDR1 SGHRS and CDR2 YFSETQ come from the germline V gene. This CDR3 contains 17 residues. CDR3 coding DNA: TGCGCCAGCAGCTTGGAGGTTCAAGGACAGGGGTATTTGGAGGCTTTCTTT. Protein product: CASSLEVQGQGYLEAFF.

This chain joins TRBV6-6 and TRBJ1-4; possible D gene TRBD1, 6 bases. Between the trimmed V and J ends, which lost 2 bases and 7 bases, there was a span of 14 bases. The germline V gene has CDR1 MNHNY and CDR2 SVGAGI (reference sequence). This CDR3 spans 15 amino acids. In nucleotides, the CDR3 is TGTGCCAGCAGTTACACCACGGGGGCGGGTGAAAAACTGTTTTTT. It is translated as CASSYTTGAGEKLFF.

The CDR3 bases are TGTGCCAGCAGCCAAGAGGCGGGGGGGCTACCAACTAATGAAAAACTGTTTTTT. The encoded protein is CASSQEAGGLPTNEKLFF. J is TRBJ1-4 and V is TRBV4-2, with a weak D call TRBD1 (6 bases). CDR1 is LGHNA, CDR2 YNFKEQ, per germline. The V gene lost 0 bases and the J gene lost 0 bases, with 14 bases spanning the gap. This CDR3 contains 18 residues.

The chain combines TRBV19 with TRBJ1-1; D call uncertain. With 5 bases removed from V and 2 bases from J, the gap between germline ends came to 12 bases. The CDR3 is made up of 14 amino acids. CDR1 and CDR2 from the germline V gene are LNHDA and SQIVND (reference sequence). The CDR3 is CASSFYNRNTEAFF. DNA for the CDR3: TGTGCCAGTAGTTTCTATAACAGAAACACTGAAGCTTTCTTT.

V and J are TRBV7-8 and TRBJ2-1, with 10 nucleotides matching TRBD2. V shed 1 base and J 8 bases; nucleotides not matched to a gene: 8. Germline CDR1 is SGHVS and CDR2 is FQNEAQ. The CDR3 runs 16 residues. Written as DNA, the CDR3 is TGTGCCAGCAGCTTAGGGGCTAGCGGGAGTTTGGATGAGCAGTTCTTC. Translation: CASSLGASGSLDEQFF.

This clone has only a few counts. The chain is built from TRBV11-2 and TRBJ2-1; 10 nucleotides line up with TRBD1. Germline CDR1 and CDR2: SGHAT and FQNNGV. Trimming at V came to 5 bases and at J to 4 bases, leaving 14 bases not matched to a gene. The CDR3 covers 18 residues. CDR3 amino acids: CASSRRQGAPGDYNEQFF. For the CDR3, the DNA is TGTGCCAGCAGCCGTCGACAGGGGGCGCCGGGGGATTACAATGAGCAGTTCTTC.

J is TRBJ2-6 and V is TRBV29-1, with TRBD2 matching 14 bases. There are 18 residues in the CDR3. Germline CDR1 and CDR2: SQVTM and ANQGSEA. V lost 7 bases, J lost 2 bases, and 10 bases stayed unmatched. CDR3 nucleotides: TGCAGCGCCACCGGAGGGACTAGCGGGAGAGCTGGGGCCAACGTCCTGACTTTC. Protein product: CSATGGTSGRAGANVLTF.